The 32 T cell receptor beta chains presented below share a single source sample, sequenced in a study of blood T cell repertoires in COVID-19. Assay used: immunoSEQ multiplex PCR; TCRdb lists only in-frame clones, some missing. The sample has 230,000 or so clones; approximately 84% are singletons. Input material: peripheral blood. These receptors came from a man in his forties with active or convalescent COVID-19.

The chain carries TRBV6-5 and TRBJ1-1; maybe TRBD1 (5 bases). In germline, CDR1 is MNHEY, CDR2 SVGAGI. The CDR3 is made up of 13 amino acids. V lost 7 bases, J lost 1 base, and 10 bases lay in between. The CDR3 bases are TGTGCCAGCACTATGACAGCGAACACTGAAGCTTTCTTT. Amino acids: CASTMTANTEAFF.

This chain uses TRBV7-2 with TRBJ2-7; 11 bases map to TRBD2. Trimming at V came to 3 bases and at J to 4 bases, leaving 2 bases not matched to a gene. This CDR3 has 14 amino acids. Per germline, CDR1 SGHTA and CDR2 FQGNSA. The chain's CDR3 is CASSFSSGRYEQYF. The CDR3, as DNA: TGTGCCAGCAGCTTTTCTAGCGGGAGGTACGAGCAGTACTTC.

The chain recombines TRBV28 with TRBJ2-4, with 12 bases matching TRBD2. V shed 5 bases and J 6 bases; nucleotides not matched to a gene: 8. The CDR3 totals 16 residues. In germline, CDR1 is MDHEN, CDR2 SYDVKM. The CDR3 nucleotides are TGTGCCAGCAGTCCCGCCCTACTAGCGGGAGGAAACATTCAGTACTTC. It encodes CASSPALLAGGNIQYF.

The chain uses TRBV28 and TRBJ2-1; 9 nucleotides agree with TRBD2. This CDR3 is built from 19 residues. The germline V gene encodes CDR1 MDHEN and CDR2 SYDVKM. The J segment lost 4 bases and the V segment lost 2 bases, leaving 15 bases of the junction unmatched. This chain's CDR3 is CASSLMYTSGSGGYNEQFF. CDR3 in DNA: TGTGCCAGCAGTTTAATGTACACTAGCGGGTCCGGGGGATACAATGAGCAGTTCTTC.

The chain combines TRBV3-1 (or the pseudogene TRBV3-2) with TRBJ1-1, with a possible D match to TRBD1 (6 bases). This CDR3 spans 14 amino acids. The germline V gene has CDR1 LGHDT and CDR2 YNNKEL (reference sequence). V gave up 1 base and J gave up 4 bases, with 10 bases separating them. The CDR3 bases are TGTGCCAGCAGCCAAGGTCGGGGGGCCACTGAAGCTTTCTTT. As protein: CASSQGRGATEAFF.

J is TRBJ1-5 and V is TRBV7-3; 9 bases are shared with TRBD1. The trim removed 0 bases at V and 4 bases at J, leaving 1 base unmatched. Germline V CDR1 and CDR2: SGHTA, FQGTGA. CDR3 size: 15 residues. CDR3 in DNA: TGTGCCAGCAGCTTAACAGGACAGGGGAATCAGCCCCAGCATTTT. It is translated as CASSLTGQGNQPQHF.

This clone appeared once. The chain links TRBV7-8 to TRBJ1-1, with D perhaps TRBD1 (5 bases). The CDR3 runs 15 residues. The V end was cut by 2 bases, the J end by 0 bases, with 10 bases between. Per germline, CDR1 SGHVS and CDR2 FQNEAQ. CDR3 protein: CASSLRRGMNTEAFF. CDR3 in DNA: TGTGCCAGCAGCTTAAGGCGGGGGATGAACACTGAAGCTTTCTTT.

V gene TRBV29-1 combines with J gene TRBJ1-3; D is possibly TRBD1 (6 bases). With 4 bases removed from V and 3 bases from J, the gap between germline ends came to 16 bases. The CDR3 is 15 amino acids. CDR1 SQVTM and CDR2 ANQGSEA come from the germline V gene. The CDR3 DNA is TGCAGCGTTGTGTCTGGGGGCTCTTTTGGAAACACCATATATTTT. It yields the protein CSVVSGGSFGNTIYF.

This clone has only a few counts. J is TRBJ1-1 and V is TRBV29-1; 10 bases are shared with TRBD1. The ends lost 4 bases at V and 6 bases at J; junction bases unmatched: 5. Germline V lookup: CDR1 SQVTM, CDR2 ANQGSEA. This CDR3 has 13 amino acids. The CDR3 reads CSVGDRGASEAFF. The CDR3 DNA follows: TGCAGCGTTGGGGACAGGGGTGCCTCTGAAGCTTTCTTT. Combining the CDR3 with reference TRBV29-1 and TRBJ1-1 gives the whole variable domain SAVISQKPSRDICQRGTSLTIQCQVDSQVTMMFWYRQQPGQSLTLIATANQGSEATYESGFVIDKFPISRPNLTFSTLTVSNMSPEDSSIYLCSVGDRGASEAFFGQGTRLTVV.

This clone was observed a few times. This sequence joins TRBV6-6 and TRBJ2-3; tentative D call: TRBD1 (5 bases). CDR1 and CDR2 from the germline V gene are MNHNY and SVGAGI (reference sequence). The CDR3 length is 13 residues. The V end lost 11 bases, the J end lost 0 bases, and 12 bases lay between the germline ends. CDR3 nucleotide sequence: TGTGCCGGCCGACAGACCAGCACAGATACGCAGTATTTT. It encodes CAGRQTSTDTQYF.

This rearrangement joins TRBV29-1 to TRBJ1-2, with TRBD1 as a possible D gene (6 bases). Germline V gene sequence: CDR1 SQVTM, CDR2 ANQGSEA. The germline V and J ends were trimmed by 7 bases and 4 bases, with 19 bases remaining between them. CDR3 length: 14 amino acids. DNA of the CDR3: TGCAGCGCCGAAGGGGGGGGGCCCCTCTATGGCTACACCTTC. It yields the protein CSAEGGGPLYGYTF.

The chain carries TRBV3-1 (or the pseudogene TRBV3-2) and TRBJ2-7; D is perhaps TRBD1 (5 bases). V shed 4 bases and J shed 3 bases, with 19 bases lying between them. This CDR3 comprises 16 residues. CDR1 LGHDT and CDR2 YNNKEL come from the germline V gene (reference sequence). DNA of the CDR3: TGTGCCAGCAGCCCCCAAGCAGGGATAGGTTTCTACGAGCAGTACTTC. Translated: CASSPQAGIGFYEQYF.

The V call is TRBV2, the J call TRBJ1-3, with TRBD1 matching 7 bases. The germline V gene encodes CDR1 SNHLY and CDR2 FYNNEI. The trim removed 5 bases at V and 0 bases at J, leaving 4 bases unmatched. There are 15 residues in the CDR3. Here the CDR3 reads CASSPDRSSGNTIYF. CDR3 DNA sequence: TGTGCCAGCAGTCCGGACAGGAGCTCTGGAAACACCATATATTTT.

In this sample, this clone turned up a few times. The gene calls are TRBV9 and TRBJ1-1; 9 bases map to TRBD1. The trim removed 4 bases at V and 4 bases at J, leaving 8 bases unmatched. Germline loops: CDR1 SGDLS, CDR2 YYNGEE. The CDR3 length is 15 residues. The CDR3: CASSPTDRGGTEAFF. The CDR3, as DNA: TGTGCCAGCAGCCCCACGGACAGGGGTGGCACTGAAGCTTTCTTT.

This chain uses TRBV4-1 with TRBJ2-2; 11 bases align to TRBD2. Germline V gene lookup returns CDR1 MGHRA and CDR2 YSYEKL. Germline trimming cut 5 bases from V and 5 bases from J; bases unmatched to any gene: 4. The CDR3 extends over 15 amino acids. CDR3 in DNA: TGCGCCAGCAGCTTAGCGGGAGGGGGAACCGGGGAGCTGTTTTTT. Translated: CASSLAGGGTGELFF.

The gene calls are TRBV5-1 and TRBJ2-3; D is unclear. The CDR3 sequence is 11 residues long. Looked up from germline, CDR1 is SGHRS and CDR2 is YFSETQ. V was trimmed by 5 bases and J by 4 bases, leaving 5 bases between them. The CDR3 here is CASRSADTQYF. CDR3 nucleotides: TGCGCCAGCAGGTCAGCAGATACGCAGTATTTT.

The CDR3 DNA follows: TGTGCCAGCAGTTCCAGACGGGACACCGGGGAGCTGTTTTTT. Protein: CASSSRRDTGELFF. The chain joins TRBV27 to TRBJ2-2; D unclear. CDR1 and CDR2 (germline): MNHEY, SMNVEV (reference sequence). The CDR3 runs to 14 residues. Trimming took off 4 bases at V and 3 bases at J, with 9 bases between the two ends.

The gene calls are TRBV11-2 and TRBJ2-5; 7 positions agree with TRBD1. Germline V gene data show CDR1 as SGHAT and CDR2 as FQNNGV. The V and J ends lost 7 bases and 1 base, in that order; junction bases with no gene match: 6. The CDR3 loop spans 14 amino acids. In nucleotides, the CDR3 is TGTGCCAGCACCCTACAGGGGACCCAAGAGACCCAGTACTTC. Translation: CASTLQGTQETQYF.

The genes are TRBV2 and TRBJ1-6; 10 positions agree with TRBD1. The CDR3 loop spans 14 amino acids. Germline CDR1 reads SNHLY; CDR2 reads FYNNEI. The trim removed 6 bases at V and 5 bases at J, leaving 1 base unmatched. The CDR3 DNA sequence: TGTGCCAGCAGAGGGACAGGGGATAATTCACCCCTCCACTTT. Amino acids: CASRGTGDNSPLHF.

J is TRBJ2-3 and V is TRBV14; 7 positions match TRBD1. Germline CDR1 and CDR2: SGHDN and FVKESK. The CDR3 contains 15 residues. With 4 bases clipped from V and 3 bases from J, the junction kept 7 bases outside the gene matches. CDR3 coding DNA: TGTGCCAGCAGCCGCTTGGGACAGCCGACAGATACGCAGTATTTT. This sequence encodes CASSRLGQPTDTQYF.

V and J are TRBV6-4 and TRBJ2-1; TRBD1 matches at 9 bases. With V trimmed by 5 bases and J by 9 bases, 8 bases remained unmatched. Germline assignment: CDR1 MRHNA and CDR2 SNTAGT. The CDR3 is made up of 14 amino acids. In nucleotides, the CDR3 is TGTGCCAGCAGTCCCGGACAGGGGTGGGGTGAGCAGTTCTTC. It is translated as CASSPGQGWGEQFF.

The chain links TRBV7-9 to TRBJ1-2; D gene ambiguous. This CDR3 has 13 amino acids. V lost 3 bases and J lost 3, with 8 bases in between. Germline V gives CDR1 SEHNR, CDR2 FQNEAQ (reference sequence). The CDR3 DNA reads as TGTGCCAGCAGCTTGAGTGAGCACTATGGCTACACCTTC. Its protein is CASSLSEHYGYTF.

The rearrangement uses TRBV15 and TRBJ2-7, with D possibly TRBD2 on 5 matching bases. In germline, CDR1 is LNHNV, CDR2 YYDKDF (reference sequence). The V and J ends lost 0 bases and 7 bases respectively, with 16 bases between them. This CDR3 is built from 15 residues. The CDR3 protein is CATSRDRRASGEQYF. The CDR3 nucleotides are TGTGCCACCAGCAGAGATCGCCGGGCATCGGGGGAGCAGTACTTC.

The chain has TRBV5-3 and TRBJ2-3, with TRBD2 matching 8 bases. TRBV5-3 is recorded as an ORF, its role being uncertain. V gave up 1 base and J gave up 7 bases; unmatched junction bases: 8. This CDR3 is built from 15 residues. CDR3 in amino acids: CARSLLAGDTNTQYF. In DNA, the CDR3 is TGTGCCAGAAGCTTGCTAGCGGGCGACACCAATACGCAGTATTTT.

The rearrangement joins TRBV7-3 to TRBJ2-3; TRBD2 matches 9 bases. This CDR3 has 15 amino acids. The V gene end was trimmed by 1 base and the J gene end by 6 bases; junction bases not matched to a gene: 5. The germline V gene encodes CDR1 SGHTA and CDR2 FQGTGA. CDR3 nucleotide sequence: TGTGCCAGCAGCTTAAGCGCTAGCGGGACCGATACGCAGTATTTT. As protein: CASSLSASGTDTQYF.

This chain links TRBV29-1 with TRBJ1-2, with 7 bases that match TRBD1. V gave up 3 bases and J gave up 8 bases; unmatched junction bases: 9. The CDR3 has 13 amino acids. The V gene's germline CDR1 is SQVTM and CDR2 ANQGSEA. CDR3 amino acids: CSVDRNRGQGYTF. Here the CDR3 DNA reads TGCAGCGTTGATAGGAACAGGGGACAAGGCTACACCTTC.

The V call is TRBV9, the J call TRBJ2-2; 9 nucleotides align to TRBD2. Germline V gene lookup returns CDR1 SGDLS and CDR2 YYNGEE. V lost 0 bases to trimming and J lost 1 base; unmatched junction nucleotides: 7. CDR3 length: 18 amino acids. Here the CDR3 reads CASSVAGAGGMNTGELFF. Written as DNA, the CDR3 is TGTGCCAGCAGCGTAGCCGGAGCGGGGGGAATGAACACCGGGGAGCTGTTTTTT.

The V and J genes are TRBV11-2 and TRBJ1-1; perhaps TRBD1 as D (6 bases). Trimming stripped 6 bases from V and 5 bases from J, with 10 bases between. Germline V gene lookup returns CDR1 SGHAT and CDR2 FQNNGV. The CDR3 has 12 residues. This CDR3 reads CASSNTGTEAFF. The CDR3 bases are TGTGCCAGCAGTAACACAGGGACTGAAGCTTTCTTT.

The chain has TRBV27 and TRBJ1-1, with a tentative D call TRBD1 (5 bases). The germline V gene encodes CDR1 MNHEY and CDR2 SMNVEV (reference sequence). The CDR3 length is 14 residues. V was pared by 6 bases and J by 0 bases, with 11 bases between. The CDR3: CASRSLQVNTEAFF. Written as DNA, the CDR3 is TGTGCCAGCAGGTCGTTACAGGTGAACACTGAAGCTTTCTTT.

This clone was counted a few times. The chain joins TRBV28 to TRBJ1-5; perhaps TRBD1 as D (6 bases). Per the germline V gene, CDR1 is MDHEN and CDR2 is SYDVKM. This CDR3 spans 13 amino acids. V lost 6 bases and J lost 7, with 13 bases in between. In nucleotides, the CDR3 is TGTGCCAGCAGGGGAGGGGGAGGACAGCCCCAGCATTTT. As protein: CASRGGGGQPQHF.

The chain carries TRBV6-5 and TRBJ2-1; 9 bases match TRBD2. The CDR3 runs 15 residues. V gave up 6 bases and J gave up 8 bases; unmatched junction bases: 11. Germline assignment: CDR1 MNHEY and CDR2 SVGAGI. CDR3 protein: CASRGSGSNGDEQFF. CDR3 sequence (DNA): TGTGCCAGCAGGGGTAGCGGGAGTAATGGCGATGAGCAGTTCTTC.

The chain is built from TRBV19 and TRBJ1-6; 7 nucleotides match TRBD1. Germline lookup yields CDR1 LNHDA and CDR2 SQIVND (reference sequence). J gave up 3 bases and V 5 bases, and 10 bases lay outside the gene matches. The CDR3 extends over 17 amino acids. The CDR3 DNA sequence: TGTGCCAGTAGTCTTAGGACAGGAGCTAACTATAATTCACCCCTCCACTTT. Encoded protein: CASSLRTGANYNSPLHF. The variable domain in full, completed from reference TRBV19 and TRBJ1-6, reads DGGITQSPKYLFRKEGQNVTLSCEQNLNHDAMYWYRQDPGQGLRLIYYSQIVNDFQKGDIAEGYSVSREKKESFPLTVTSAQKNPTAFYLCASSLRTGANYNSPLHFGNGTRLTVT.